What follows describes a single TCR beta chain. The sample comes from a study of CD8 T cells in Susac syndrome. Sequencing of TCR beta covered CD8+ and CD4+ T cells obtained from blood. Controls comprised healthy donors matched for age and sex. Random hexamers were used to reverse transcribe the RNA input (about 0.45 to 1 ug). An immunoSEQ multiplex PCR generated amplified TCR beta CDR3 products spanning 54 Vbeta and 13 Jbeta. TCRdb re-analysed the immunoSEQ multiplex PCR reads in MiXCR, keeping a single row per CDR3 protein. The sample holds some 190,000 distinct CDR3 sequences, 85% to 95% seen once. The sequencing input was CD4+ T cells from PBMCs. This TCR came from a human donor in good health.

CDR3 protein: CASGTLTSGRGRPDTQYF. DNA of the CDR3: TGTGCCAGCGGCACCTTGACTAGCGGGCGAGGAAGGCCAGATACGCAGTATTTT. This rearrangement joins TRBV28 to TRBJ2-3, with TRBD2 matching 10 bases. V gave up 8 bases and J gave up 4 bases; unmatched junction bases: 18. This CDR3 region has 18 residues. Germline V gene data show CDR1 as MDHEN and CDR2 as SYDVKM. Looking up the rest from reference TRBV28 and TRBJ2-3 gives the full variable domain: DVKVTQSSRYLVKRTGEKVFLECVQDMDHENMFWYRQDPGLGLRLIYFSYDVKMKEKGDIPEGYSVSREKKERFSLILESASTNQTSMYLCASGTLTSGRGRPDTQYFGPGTRLTVL.